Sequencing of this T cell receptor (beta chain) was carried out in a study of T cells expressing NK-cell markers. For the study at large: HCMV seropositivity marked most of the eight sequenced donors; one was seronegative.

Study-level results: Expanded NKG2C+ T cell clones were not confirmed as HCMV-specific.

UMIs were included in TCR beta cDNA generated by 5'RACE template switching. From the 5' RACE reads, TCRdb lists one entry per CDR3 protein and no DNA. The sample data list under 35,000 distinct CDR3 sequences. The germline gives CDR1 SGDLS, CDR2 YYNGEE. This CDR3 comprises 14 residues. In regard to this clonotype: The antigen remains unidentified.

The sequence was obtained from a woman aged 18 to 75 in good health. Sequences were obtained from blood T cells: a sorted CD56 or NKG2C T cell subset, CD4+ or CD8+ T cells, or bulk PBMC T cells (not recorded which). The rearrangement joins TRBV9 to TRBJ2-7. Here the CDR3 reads CASSPDHLTYEQYF.